The 31 T cell receptor beta chains below come from one sample, sequenced in a study of T-cell reconstitution after alpha-beta-depleted transplantation in children. The authors prepared the TCRbeta library with unique molecular identifiers. TCRdb reanalysed the PCR reads using MiXCR and keeps one entry per CDR3 protein. The repertoire has around 240,000 distinct CDR3 sequences, more than 7.5% of them found once; the top ten carry less than 6%. The sample consisted of PBMCs from the stem cell graft donor, taken from the stem cell graft. Receptors originate from a human donor who donated a stem cell graft to a child with SCID.

This clonotype was seen repeatedly, ten times or more. In DNA, the CDR3 is TGTGCCAGCAGCTTGGCGGCCGGGGTTTCCTACGAGCAGTACTTC. Translating it yields CASSLAAGVSYEQYF. This chain links TRBV5-5 with TRBJ2-7, with D possibly matching TRBD2 (5 bases). Germline lookup yields CDR1 SGHKS and CDR2 YYEKEE (reference sequence). Trimming stripped 0 bases from V and 1 base from J, with 11 bases between. The CDR3 spans 15 residues.

This clonotype was seen at least ten times. This chain joins TRBV20-1 and TRBJ1-2, with D possibly TRBD1 on 5 matching bases. The CDR3 has 13 residues. V was cut by 3 bases and J by 4 bases, with 12 bases left in between. Germline assignment: CDR1 DFQATT and CDR2 SNEGSKA (reference sequence). The CDR3 DNA sequence: TGCAGTGCTAGGGGGCAGGGCTTCTATGGCTACACCTTC. Amino acid sequence: CSARGQGFYGYTF.

The rearrangement links TRBV12-3 or TRBV12-4 to TRBJ1-6, with a weak D call TRBD1 (5 bases). CDR3 length: 18 residues. The V end lost 5 bases, the J end lost 8 bases, and 25 bases lay between the germline ends. In nucleotides, the CDR3 is TGTGCCAGCAGTCGTGGACGGTCCTCTCTTCGAGGGGATTCACCCCTCCACTTT. Translating gives CASSRGRSSLRGDSPLHF.

This clonotype was observed many times. The chain has TRBV6-1 and TRBJ2-1; 9 bases match TRBD1. CDR1 is MNHNS, CDR2 SASEGT, per germline. The CDR3 contains 16 residues. V lost 6 bases, J lost 2 bases, and 8 bases stayed unmatched. CDR3 region: CASSFPGTGTYNEQFF. CDR3 nucleotide sequence: TGTGCCAGCAGCTTCCCTGGGACAGGGACCTACAATGAGCAGTTCTTC.

The genes are TRBV27 and TRBJ2-1; 8 bases map to TRBD2. CDR1 and CDR2 from the germline V gene are MNHEY and SMNVEV (reference sequence). V lost 3 bases to trimming and J lost 8 bases; unmatched junction nucleotides: 15. CDR3 size: 17 residues. This chain's CDR3 is CASSFPSTRGGPHEQFF. CDR3 nucleotides: TGTGCCAGCAGTTTCCCCTCAACTCGCGGGGGGCCCCATGAGCAGTTCTTC.

In this sample, this clonotype turned up a few times. V is TRBV12-3 or TRBV12-4 and J is TRBJ2-2, with 12 positions matching TRBD1. Trimming at V came to 7 bases and at J to 7 bases, leaving 4 bases not matched to a gene. This CDR3 spans 14 amino acids. CDR3 residues: CASKGQGASGELFF. DNA of the CDR3: TGTGCCAGCAAGGGACAGGGGGCCAGCGGGGAGCTGTTTTTT.

This clonotype was counted at least ten times. The V call is TRBV20-1, the J call TRBJ2-5, with no clear D. There are 13 residues in the CDR3. Germline V lookup: CDR1 DFQATT, CDR2 SNEGSKA (reference sequence). Trimming stripped 0 bases from V and 1 base from J, with 6 bases between. This CDR3 is CSARDQGQETQYF. The CDR3 nucleotides are TGCAGTGCTAGAGATCAAGGCCAAGAGACCCAGTACTTC.

This clonotype was observed a few times. This rearrangement joins TRBV27 to TRBJ2-2; 16 bases are shared with TRBD2. The V gene's germline CDR1 is MNHEY and CDR2 SMNVEV (reference sequence). V lost 7 bases to trimming and J lost 0 bases; unmatched junction nucleotides: 8. The CDR3 totals 19 residues. CDR3 coding DNA: TGTGCCAGCACCACCGCGGGACTAGCGGGGGGGCCGAACACCGGGGAGCTGTTTTTT. This sequence encodes CASTTAGLAGGPNTGELFF.

There are a few counts of this clonotype. The chain has TRBV30 and TRBJ2-3; TRBD2 matches at 7 bases. The CDR3 runs 15 residues. The germline V gene has CDR1 GTSNPN and CDR2 SVGIG (reference sequence). V lost 0 bases to trimming and J lost 6 bases; unmatched junction nucleotides: 9. CDR3 DNA: TGTGCCTGGAGTGTGCCCCAGGGAGGGATTGATACGCAGTATTTT. Protein: CAWSVPQGGIDTQYF.

This clonotype was recorded at least ten times. The chain uses TRBV4-2 and TRBJ2-7, with D perhaps TRBD1 or TRBD2 (5 bases each). This CDR3 has 14 residues. Germline V CDR1 and CDR2: LGHNA, YNFKEQ. Trimming left V 0 bases short and J 7 bases short, with 13 bases between. The CDR3 coding sequence is TGTGCCAGCAGCCAAGAATTGAGGGGAAAGGAGCAGTACTTC. Translating it yields CASSQELRGKEQYF.

The chain recombines TRBV11-1 with TRBJ2-2; TRBD2 agrees at 8 bases. The CDR3 spans 18 residues. Germline assignment: CDR1 SGHAT and CDR2 FQDESV (reference sequence). Trimming removed 1 base from V and 3 bases from J; junction bases left unmatched: 10. The CDR3 region is CASSLGQAAAGDTGELFF. DNA of the CDR3: TGTGCCAGCAGCTTAGGACAGGCCGCAGCGGGGGACACCGGGGAGCTGTTTTTT.

This clonotype was detected many times. The chain combines TRBV5-1 with TRBJ1-1; D is unclear. The CDR3 loop spans 14 amino acids. V gave up 0 bases and J gave up 4 bases, with 10 bases separating them. Germline V lookup: CDR1 SGHRS, CDR2 YFSETQ. Written as DNA, the CDR3 is TGCGCCAGCAGCTTGGCGGACGAGACCACTGAAGCTTTCTTT. This encodes CASSLADETTEAFF.

This clonotype was found many times. This chain joins TRBV7-9 and TRBJ1-1, with D uncertain. The CDR3 spans 14 residues. The germline gives CDR1 SEHNR, CDR2 FQNEAQ (reference sequence). V was cut by 1 base and J by 1 base, with 7 bases left in between. This CDR3 reads CASSLERRNTEAFF. The CDR3 DNA reads TGTGCCAGCAGCTTAGAGAGGCGGAACACTGAAGCTTTCTTT.

Many counts were recorded for this clonotype. The chain employs TRBV7-3 and TRBJ2-1; weak D call: TRBD2 (6 bases). Germline V gives CDR1 SGHTA, CDR2 FQGTGA. Trimming removed 5 bases from V and 1 base from J, with 15 bases in between. The CDR3 is made up of 16 amino acids. CDR3 DNA sequence: TGTGCCAGCAGCGTTAATGCTGGGGGGTCCTACAATGAGCAGTTCTTC. Its translation is CASSVNAGGSYNEQFF. Drawing the rest from reference TRBV7-3 and TRBJ2-1, the complete variable domain is GAGVSQTPSNKVTEKGKYVELRCDPISGHTALYWYRQSLGQGPEFLIYFQGTGAADDSGLPNDRFFAVRPEGSVSTLKIQRTERGDSAVYLCASSVNAGGSYNEQFFGPGTRLTVL.

This chain joins TRBV7-3 and TRBJ2-2; D is possibly TRBD2 (6 bases). The V end was cut by 1 base, the J end by 5 bases, with 8 bases between. The CDR3 runs to 14 residues. Germline lookup yields CDR1 SGHTA and CDR2 FQGTGA. The CDR3 loop reads CASSLIGRTGELFF. The CDR3 nucleotides read TGTGCCAGCAGCTTAATTGGGAGGACCGGGGAGCTGTTTTTT.

This clonotype occurred many times. The genes are TRBV29-1 and TRBJ2-7; D may be TRBD1 or TRBD2 (7 bases each). The CDR3 extends over 13 amino acids. The V end was cut by 5 bases, the J end by 4 bases, with 15 bases between. Germline V gives CDR1 SQVTM, CDR2 ANQGSEA. The CDR3 DNA sequence: TGCAGCGTTTCAGGGGGGGCCTCATACGAGCAGTACTTC. This translates into CSVSGGASYEQYF.

This clonotype came up many times. The gene calls are TRBV7-3 and TRBJ1-2; maybe TRBD1 (5 bases). CDR1 is SGHTA and CDR2 is FQGTGA in the germline V gene. V was trimmed by 7 bases and J by 4 bases, leaving 16 bases between them. The CDR3 is made up of 14 amino acids. In nucleotides, the CDR3 is TGTGCCAGCACGCCTTCGGGGGGTGGCTATGGCTACACCTTC. Encoded protein: CASTPSGGGYGYTF. Based on the CDR3 plus reference TRBV7-3 and TRBJ1-2, the full variable domain is GAGVSQTPSNKVTEKGKYVELRCDPISGHTALYWYRQSLGQGPEFLIYFQGTGAADDSGLPNDRFFAVRPEGSVSTLKIQRTERGDSAVYLCASTPSGGGYGYTFGSGTRLTVV.

In its sample, this clonotype was seen many times. The rearrangement joins TRBV6-1 to TRBJ1-5, with no clear D. Germline CDR1 and CDR2: MNHNS and SASEGT. V was shortened by 0 bases and J by 4 bases, with 7 bases between the two germline ends. The CDR3 consists of 14 residues. CDR3 sequence (DNA): TGTGCCAGCAGTGAAGCAAAACGGAATCAGCCCCAGCATTTT. Protein: CASSEAKRNQPQHF.

In its sample, this clonotype was seen many times. The V gene is TRBV6-5, the J gene TRBJ2-3, with TRBD2 matching 7 bases. CDR1 and CDR2 from the germline V gene are MNHEY and SVGAGI. After removal of 8 bases from V and 0 bases from J, the junction contained 5 bases not matched to a gene. This CDR3 is 14 amino acids long. The DNA of the CDR3 is TGTGCCAGCCGAGCGGGGACTAGCACAGATACGCAGTATTTT. The encoded protein is CASRAGTSTDTQYF.

This clonotype occurred many times. This rearrangement joins TRBV5-1 to TRBJ1-1, with TRBD1 matching over 7 bases. V shed 7 bases, J shed 4 bases, and the junction held 7 bases outside the gene matches. CDR1 and CDR2 from the germline V gene are SGHRS and YFSETQ. This CDR3 is 13 amino acids long. The CDR3 sequence: CASSRQGPTEAFF. CDR3 nucleotides: TGCGCCAGCTCTCGACAGGGCCCCACTGAAGCTTTCTTT.

The sample holds a few counts of this clonotype. The chain joins TRBV5-6 to TRBJ2-5; no reliable D call. V dropped 3 bases and J dropped 0 bases, with 9 bases sitting between them. This CDR3 region has 14 residues. Germline values: CDR1 SGHDT, CDR2 YYEEEE. The chain's CDR3 is CASSSGRYQETQYF. In DNA form, the CDR3 reads TGTGCCAGCAGCTCTGGACGGTACCAAGAGACCCAGTACTTC.

This clonotype was counted at least ten times. V usage is TRBV18 and J usage is TRBJ1-6; 8 bases agree with TRBD1. CDR3 length: 17 residues. Germline V lookup: CDR1 KGHSH, CDR2 LQKENI. Unmatched junction bases numbered 12, after V lost 4 bases and J lost 7 bases. This CDR3 reads CASSRWSRDRTNSPLHF. As DNA, the CDR3 is TGTGCCAGCTCACGATGGTCCCGGGACAGGACAAATTCACCCCTCCACTTT.

This clonotype came up many times. V and J are TRBV4-2 and TRBJ2-7; 10 bases map to TRBD2. V lost 1 base and J lost 0; bases outside the gene matches: 12. Germline V gene lookup returns CDR1 LGHNA and CDR2 YNFKEQ. CDR3 length: 19 amino acids. The CDR3 sequence is CASSQVGVAGGSGSYEQYF. Written as DNA, the CDR3 is TGTGCCAGCAGCCAAGTGGGAGTAGCGGGGGGCTCCGGCTCCTACGAGCAGTACTTC.

There are a few counts of this clonotype. V gene TRBV5-1 combines with J gene TRBJ2-5; TRBD2 aligns across 11 bases. Germline assignment: CDR1 SGHRS and CDR2 YFSETQ. Trimming removed 4 bases from V and 5 bases from J; junction bases left unmatched: 10. There are 16 residues in the CDR3. In nucleotides, the CDR3 is TGCGCCAGCAGCCCCCCCCTAGCGGGGGGAGGTGAGACCCAGTACTTC. Protein sequence: CASSPPLAGGGETQYF.

Ten or more counts support this clonotype. The chain recombines TRBV28 with TRBJ1-2; tentative D call: TRBD1 (5 bases). Trimming took 4 bases from V and 4 from J, leaving 7 bases between them. CDR3 size: 12 residues. Germline V lookup: CDR1 MDHEN, CDR2 SYDVKM. Here the CDR3 reads CASSSQGYGYTF. DNA for the CDR3: TGTGCCAGCAGTTCGCAGGGCTATGGCTACACCTTC.

This clonotype was recorded at least ten times. The chain combines TRBV5-6 with TRBJ1-2; D ambiguous. V gave up 4 bases and J gave up 1 base, with 14 bases separating them. The CDR3 is 15 residues long. CDR1 is SGHDT and CDR2 is YYEEEE in the germline V gene. The CDR3 DNA is TGTGCCAGCAGCGCGGACCGAATAATTAACTATGGCTACACCTTC. The encoded protein is CASSADRIINYGYTF.

This clonotype was seen ten or more times. The chain links TRBV7-8 to TRBJ1-1; a possible D gene is TRBD1 (6 bases). Germline-derived CDR1 and CDR2 are SGHVS and FQNEAQ. The CDR3 consists of 15 residues. V lost 2 bases to trimming and J lost 5 bases, with 15 bases between them. CDR3: CASSLFRGARTEAFF. The CDR3 DNA reads TGTGCCAGCAGCTTATTCCGGGGGGCGCGAACTGAAGCTTTCTTT.

This clonotype was found many times. The J gene is TRBJ2-1, the V gene TRBV29-1, with 8 bases identical to TRBD1. CDR3 length equals 15 residues. J lost 4 bases, V lost 3 bases, and 8 bases had no gene match. Germline values: CDR1 SQVTM, CDR2 ANQGSEA. This chain's CDR3 is CSVDRAGGSYNEQFF. The CDR3 bases are TGCAGCGTTGATAGGGCAGGGGGCTCATACAATGAGCAGTTCTTC.

This clonotype was seen many times. The chain employs TRBV25-1 and TRBJ2-4; D gene ambiguous. Germline V lookup: CDR1 MGHDK, CDR2 SYGVNS. CDR3 size: 11 residues. V was trimmed by 4 bases and J by 4 bases, leaving 2 bases between them. The CDR3 loop reads CASSGKNIQYF. The CDR3 DNA reads TGTGCCAGCAGTGGTAAAAACATTCAGTACTTC.

This clonotype was recorded many times. The rearrangement links TRBV20-1 to TRBJ2-1, with 15 bases that match TRBD2. CDR1 and CDR2 (germline): DFQATT, SNEGSKA (reference sequence). This CDR3 spans 16 amino acids. After removal of 6 bases from V and 1 base from J, the junction contained 4 bases not matched to a gene. CDR3 nucleotides: TGCAGTGCAAGGACTAGCGGGGGGGCGTCCTACAATGAGCAGTTCTTC. Translating it yields CSARTSGGASYNEQFF.

This clonotype has a count of ten or more. The chain combines TRBV7-9 with TRBJ1-1; 8 bases agree with TRBD1. The trim removed 1 base at V and 8 bases at J, leaving 3 bases unmatched. There are 13 residues in the CDR3. Germline lookup yields CDR1 SEHNR and CDR2 FQNEAQ (reference sequence). CDR3 nucleotides: TGTGCCAGCAGCTTAGAGACAGGGGTCGAAGCTTTCTTT. Translated, it gives CASSLETGVEAFF.